The clone carrying this T cell receptor beta chain is deemed medium-sized. The target antigen is unknown. CDR3 length: 13 amino acids. Looked up from germline, CDR1 is SNHLY and CDR2 is FYNNEI. V was trimmed by 3 bases and J by 5 bases, leaving 10 bases between them. This entry is derived from a study of spatial heterogeneity in lung cancer. Overall study results and limits: Expanded intratumoral alpha and beta TCR counts tracked tumor mutation counts.

Time point specified: sample taken at primary tumor resection. Each CDR3 protein gets one entry after TCRdb re-called the 5' RACE reads with MiXCR. In the table there are around 9,300 distinct CDR3 sequences, around 5.1% of which are singletons. Sequenced here: lung tumor tissue, sampled at surgery. The rearrangement joins TRBV2 to TRBJ1-1; a possible D gene is TRBD1 (5 bases). This TCR came from a female donor with early-stage non-small cell lung cancer. The CDR3 reads CASSDRPGTEAFF. The CDR3 DNA reads as TGTGCCAGCAGTGATCGGCCAGGGACTGAAGCTTTCTTT.